This passage covers 20 T cell receptor beta chains from one sample sequenced in a study of blood T cells in healthy people across ages. A second PCR of about 6 to 11 cycles used a sample-barcoded 5' primer and a J-beta primer mix. Each CDR3 protein is one row after TCRdb ran MiXCR on the 5' RACE reads. The sample lists approximately 1,000,000 distinct CDR3 sequences; 35% to 40% were seen once. The sample was blood. These TCRs come from a man in his late teens or twenties in good health.

In this sample, this clonotype turned up a few times. The chain joins TRBV20-1 to TRBJ2-5; 13 nucleotides align to TRBD2. The CDR3 is made up of 15 amino acids. Germline trimming cut 0 bases from V and 5 bases from J; bases unmatched to any gene: 3. Germline assignment: CDR1 DFQATT and CDR2 SNEGSKA (reference sequence). The CDR3: CSARELAGGLETQYF. CDR3 nucleotide sequence: TGCAGTGCTAGAGAACTAGCGGGGGGGCTGGAGACCCAGTACTTC.

The chain has TRBV28 and TRBJ1-5; D ambiguous. Germline V gene sequence: CDR1 MDHEN, CDR2 SYDVKM. Trimming removed 6 bases at V and 7 bases at J, with 10 bases between. This CDR3 has 12 residues. CDR3 DNA sequence: TGTGCCAGCAGAGAGGTAGGCCAGCCCCAGCATTTT. Protein sequence: CASREVGQPQHF.

CDR3 sequence reads: CASSSKVARRTKNIQYF. In DNA form, the CDR3 reads TGTGCCAGCAGCTCCAAGGTTGCCCGGAGAACCAAAAACATTCAGTACTTC. V and J are TRBV7-2 and TRBJ2-4, with D uncertain. V lost 4 bases to trimming and J lost 2 bases, with 18 bases between them. This CDR3 is 17 amino acids long. CDR1 and CDR2 from the germline V gene are SGHTA and FQGNSA.

The chain joins TRBV13 to TRBJ2-1; no clear D. Trimming removed 5 bases from V and 2 bases from J, with 13 bases in between. The CDR3 is made up of 15 amino acids. Germline V gives CDR1 PRHDT, CDR2 FYEKMQ (reference sequence). The CDR3 DNA reads TGTGCCAGCAGCCCTGATCTCTGGACCTACAATGAGCAGTTCTTC. Translating it yields CASSPDLWTYNEQFF.

This clonotype was seen only a few times. This chain joins TRBV7-9 and TRBJ2-7; D is undetermined. The CDR3 consists of 14 residues. Trimming pared 2 bases from V and 2 bases from J, leaving 10 bases between. The germline gives CDR1 SEHNR, CDR2 FQNEAQ (reference sequence). The CDR3 loop reads CASSLSTTTYEQYF. The CDR3 nucleotides read TGTGCCAGCAGCTTAAGTACAACCACCTACGAGCAGTACTTC.

The chain is built from TRBV12-3 or TRBV12-4 and TRBJ2-3; D may correspond to TRBD1 or TRBD2 (5 bases each). With 6 bases removed from V and 2 bases from J, the gap between germline ends came to 15 bases. This CDR3 region has 15 residues. DNA of the CDR3: TGTGCCAGCAGCCCGTGGGGGTTGGACACAGATACGCAGTATTTT. Residues: CASSPWGLDTDTQYF.

The chain employs TRBV30 and TRBJ1-1; 7 nucleotides agree with TRBD1. The trim removed 8 bases at V and 7 bases at J, leaving 7 bases unmatched. This CDR3 spans 11 amino acids. CDR1 is GTSNPN and CDR2 is SVGIG in the germline V gene (reference sequence). This chain's CDR3 is CAGGDSYEAFF. CDR3 DNA: TGTGCCGGGGGGGACAGTTATGAAGCTTTCTTT.

This clonotype came up a few times. V gene TRBV6-2 or TRBV6-3 combines with J gene TRBJ2-2; 9 nucleotides match TRBD2. The ends lost 4 bases at V and 0 bases at J; junction bases unmatched: 6. Per germline, CDR1 MNHEY and CDR2 SVGEGT. This CDR3 has 17 residues. The CDR3 here is CASSSRLADANTGELFF. The CDR3 DNA is TGTGCCAGCAGTTCCCGACTAGCGGACGCGAACACCGGGGAGCTGTTTTTT.

V is TRBV28 and J is TRBJ2-7; TRBD1 agrees at 9 bases. V dropped 5 bases and J dropped 4; count of bases not matched to a gene: 9. CDR3 length: 15 residues. From germline, CDR1 is MDHEN and CDR2 SYDVKM. CDR3 coding DNA: TGTGCCAGCAGTCCTTGGGACAGGGACACTTACGAGCAGTACTTC. Amino acids: CASSPWDRDTYEQYF. The full variable domain, in which reference TRBV28 and TRBJ2-7 provide the parts outside the CDR3, is DVKVTQSSRYLVKRTGEKVFLECVQDMDHENMFWYRQDPGLGLRLIYFSYDVKMKEKGDIPEGYSVSREKKERFSLILESASTNQTSMYLCASSPWDRDTYEQYFGPGTRLTVT.

V is TRBV6-1 and J is TRBJ1-1; D ambiguous. CDR3 size: 13 residues. The germline CDR1 and CDR2 sequences are MNHNS and SASEGT. The V and J ends lost 4 bases and 5 bases respectively, with 11 bases between them. CDR3 in DNA: TGTGCCAGCAGTGCACCCGTTACTACTGAAGCTTTCTTT. Amino acids: CASSAPVTTEAFF.

This clonotype has only a few counts. The chain joins TRBV6-6 to TRBJ1-2; D may be TRBD1 (5 bases). CDR1 MNHNY and CDR2 SVGAGI come from the germline V gene (reference sequence). V lost 6 bases and J 1 base, leaving 21 bases between the germline ends. This CDR3 spans 17 amino acids. CDR3 sequence reads: CASSHQQAGRINYGYTF. The DNA of the CDR3 is TGTGCCAGCAGCCATCAACAGGCGGGGAGAATTAACTATGGCTACACCTTC.

This clonotype was recorded a few times. The rearrangement joins TRBV20-1 to TRBJ2-1; no reliable D call. This CDR3 spans 14 amino acids. Germline CDR1 DFQATT, CDR2 SNEGSKA (reference sequence). Trimming left V 4 bases short and J 6 bases short, with 16 bases between. CDR3 sequence: CSAKDRKRTNEQFF. The DNA of the CDR3 is TGCAGTGCTAAAGACCGTAAGCGTACCAATGAGCAGTTCTTC.

V is TRBV10-3 and J is TRBJ1-2; D is undetermined. V shed 2 bases and J shed 2 bases, with 9 bases lying between them. The CDR3 has 14 residues. The germline V gene encodes CDR1 ENHRY and CDR2 SYGVKD. The CDR3 protein is CAISEGVENYGYTF. The CDR3 coding sequence is TGTGCCATCAGTGAGGGGGTTGAGAACTATGGCTACACCTTC.

The chain joins TRBV6-6 to TRBJ2-1; tentative D call: TRBD2 (5 bases). Trimming pared 2 bases from V and 2 bases from J, leaving 13 bases between. Per germline, CDR1 MNHNY and CDR2 SVGAGI (reference sequence). CDR3 length equals 16 residues. CDR3 sequence (DNA): TGTGCCAGCAGTTACCCGGGAAGGGCCCCCTACAATGAGCAGTTCTTC. Amino acids: CASSYPGRAPYNEQFF.

V and J are TRBV3-1 and TRBJ1-1; no clear D gene. The length of the CDR3 is 12 residues. Germline CDR1 is LGHDT and CDR2 is YNNKEL (reference sequence). Trimming left V 0 bases short and J 9 bases short, with 8 bases between. In nucleotides, the CDR3 is TGTGCCAGCAGCCAAGAGGGCAGGCAAGCTTTCTTT. It specifies CASSQEGRQAFF.

This clonotype has only a few counts. This chain joins TRBV15 and TRBJ2-1; TRBD1 matches at 9 bases. CDR3 length: 14 amino acids. With V trimmed by 7 bases and J by 8 bases, 9 bases remained unmatched. Germline V gene sequence: CDR1 LNHNV, CDR2 YYDKDF (reference sequence). DNA for the CDR3: TGTGCCACCACCAATGGGACAGGGAAGGATGAGCAGTTCTTC. It yields the protein CATTNGTGKDEQFF. Filled out from reference TRBV15 and TRBJ2-1, the complete variable domain reads DAMVIQNPRYQVTQFGKPVTLSCSQTLNHNVMYWYQQKSSQAPKLLFHYYDKDFNNEADTPDNFQSRRPNTSFCFLDIRSPGLGDTAMYLCATTNGTGKDEQFFGPGTRLTVL.

There are a few counts of this clonotype. V is TRBV2 and J is TRBJ1-1; 8 bases match TRBD1. This CDR3 has 14 amino acids. With 6 bases clipped from V and 6 bases from J, the junction kept 9 bases outside the gene matches. Germline V lookup: CDR1 SNHLY, CDR2 FYNNEI. The CDR3: CASRKFPDRAEAFF. CDR3 nucleotides: TGTGCCAGCAGAAAGTTCCCGGACAGGGCTGAAGCTTTCTTT.

CDR3 DNA sequence: TGTGCCAGCAGTGCCTTCCGGAACACTGAAGCTTTCTTT. Its protein is CASSAFRNTEAFF. The chain has TRBV6-5 and TRBJ1-1, with D unresolved. The CDR3 has 13 amino acids. Per the germline V gene, CDR1 is MNHEY and CDR2 is SVGAGI. Trimming pared 5 bases from V and 1 base from J, leaving 8 bases between.

In its sample, this clonotype was seen a few times. The chain employs TRBV7-3 and TRBJ1-1; D may be TRBD1 (5 bases). Per germline, CDR1 SGHTA and CDR2 FQGTGA. The CDR3 runs to 17 residues. Trimming left V 5 bases short and J 2 bases short, with 21 bases between. This CDR3 is CASSMDLLGEDNTEAFF. CDR3 nucleotides: TGTGCCAGCAGCATGGACCTTTTGGGGGAGGATAACACTGAAGCTTTCTTT.

This clonotype has more than one count but fewer than ten. CDR3 in DNA: TGTGCCAGCAGCCGGGACAGCACCTCCTATGGCTACACCTTC. This translates into CASSRDSTSYGYTF. The chain has TRBV7-9 and TRBJ1-2, with 7 bases identical to TRBD1. Germline loops: CDR1 SEHNR, CDR2 FQNEAQ (reference sequence). The CDR3 length is 14 residues. With V trimmed by 5 bases and J by 4 bases, 7 bases remained unmatched.